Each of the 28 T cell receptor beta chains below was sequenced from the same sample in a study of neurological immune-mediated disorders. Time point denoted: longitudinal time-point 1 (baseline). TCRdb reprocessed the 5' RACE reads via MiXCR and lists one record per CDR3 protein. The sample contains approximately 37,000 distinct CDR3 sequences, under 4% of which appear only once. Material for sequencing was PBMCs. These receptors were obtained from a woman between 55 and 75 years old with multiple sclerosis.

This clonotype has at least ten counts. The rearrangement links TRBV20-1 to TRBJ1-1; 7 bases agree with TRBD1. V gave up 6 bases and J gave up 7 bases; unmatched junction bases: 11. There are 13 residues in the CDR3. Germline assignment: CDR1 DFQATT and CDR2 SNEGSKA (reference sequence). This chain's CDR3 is CSATGTASLEAFF. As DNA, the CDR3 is TGCAGTGCAACCGGGACAGCTAGCCTTGAAGCTTTCTTT.

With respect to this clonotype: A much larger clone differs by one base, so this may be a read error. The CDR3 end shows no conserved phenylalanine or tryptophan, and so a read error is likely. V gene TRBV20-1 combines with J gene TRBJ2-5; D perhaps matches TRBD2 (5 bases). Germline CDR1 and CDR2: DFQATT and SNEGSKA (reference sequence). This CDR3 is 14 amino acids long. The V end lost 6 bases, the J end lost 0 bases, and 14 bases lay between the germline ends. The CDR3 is CSAPGEGYQETQYL. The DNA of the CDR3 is TGCAGTGCCCCGGGCGAGGGATACCAAGAGACCCAGTACTTA.

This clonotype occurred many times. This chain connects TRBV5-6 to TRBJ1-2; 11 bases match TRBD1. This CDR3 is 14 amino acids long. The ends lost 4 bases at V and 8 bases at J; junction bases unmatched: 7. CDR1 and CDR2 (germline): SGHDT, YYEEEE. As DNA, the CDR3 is TGTGCCAGCAGCGGGCCGGGACAGGGGGGCGGCTACACCTTC. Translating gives CASSGPGQGGGYTF.

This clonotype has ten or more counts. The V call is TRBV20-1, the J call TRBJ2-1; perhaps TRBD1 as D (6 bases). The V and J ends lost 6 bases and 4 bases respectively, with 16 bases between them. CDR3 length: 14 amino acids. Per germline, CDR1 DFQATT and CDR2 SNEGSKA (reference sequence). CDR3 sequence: CSAIQGSRYNEQFF. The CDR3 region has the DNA TGCAGTGCAATACAGGGTTCCCGGTACAATGAGCAGTTCTTC.

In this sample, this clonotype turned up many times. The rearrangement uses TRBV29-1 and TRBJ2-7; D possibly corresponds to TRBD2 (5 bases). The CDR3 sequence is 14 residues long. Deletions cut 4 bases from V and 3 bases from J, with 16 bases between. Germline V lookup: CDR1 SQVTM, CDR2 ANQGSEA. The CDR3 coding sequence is TGCAGCGTTGTGCCCGGGAACCAATTCTACGAGCAGTACTTC. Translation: CSVVPGNQFYEQYF.

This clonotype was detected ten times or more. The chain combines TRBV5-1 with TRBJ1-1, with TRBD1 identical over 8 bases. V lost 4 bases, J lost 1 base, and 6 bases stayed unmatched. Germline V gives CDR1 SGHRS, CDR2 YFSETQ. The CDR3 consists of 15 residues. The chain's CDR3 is CASSVSGTGNTEAFF. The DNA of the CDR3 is TGCGCCAGCAGCGTTTCCGGGACAGGGAACACTGAAGCTTTCTTT. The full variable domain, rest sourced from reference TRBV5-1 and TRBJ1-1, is KAGVTQTPRYLIKTRGQQVTLSCSPISGHRSVSWYQQTPGQGLQFLFEYFSETQRNKGNFPGRFSGRQFSNSRSEMNVSTLELGDSALYLCASSVSGTGNTEAFFGQGTRLTVV.

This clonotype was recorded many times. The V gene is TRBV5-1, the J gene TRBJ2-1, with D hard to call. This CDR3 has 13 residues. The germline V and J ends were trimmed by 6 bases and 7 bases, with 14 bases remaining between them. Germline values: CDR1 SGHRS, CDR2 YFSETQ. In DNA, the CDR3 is TGCGCCAGCACCGAGATTCTGGGGAATGAGCAGTTCTTC. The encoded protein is CASTEILGNEQFF.

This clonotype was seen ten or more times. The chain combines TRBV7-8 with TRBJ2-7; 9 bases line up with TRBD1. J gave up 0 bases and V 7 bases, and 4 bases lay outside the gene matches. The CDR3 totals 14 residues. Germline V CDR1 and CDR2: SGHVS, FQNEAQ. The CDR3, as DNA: TGTGCCAGCAAAGACAGGGGGGACTCCTACGAGCAGTACTTC. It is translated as CASKDRGDSYEQYF.

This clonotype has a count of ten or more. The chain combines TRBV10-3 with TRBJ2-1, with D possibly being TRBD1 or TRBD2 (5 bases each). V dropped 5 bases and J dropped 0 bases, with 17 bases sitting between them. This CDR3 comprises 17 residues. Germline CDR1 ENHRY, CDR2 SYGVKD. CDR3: CAISTLQSGSSYNEQFF. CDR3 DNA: TGTGCCATCAGTACTCTCCAATCAGGGAGCTCCTACAATGAGCAGTTCTTC.

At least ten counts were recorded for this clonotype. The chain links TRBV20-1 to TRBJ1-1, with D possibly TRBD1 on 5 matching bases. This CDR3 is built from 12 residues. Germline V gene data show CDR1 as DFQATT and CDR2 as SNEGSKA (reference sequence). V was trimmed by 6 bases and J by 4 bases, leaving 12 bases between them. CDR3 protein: CSAKPGSTEAFF. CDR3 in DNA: TGCAGTGCGAAACCAGGGTCCACTGAAGCTTTCTTT.

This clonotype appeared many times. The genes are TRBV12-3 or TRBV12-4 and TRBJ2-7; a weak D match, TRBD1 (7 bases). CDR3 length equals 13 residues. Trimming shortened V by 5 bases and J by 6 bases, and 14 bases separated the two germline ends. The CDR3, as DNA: TGTGCCAGCAGTGGACACAGGGGAGGCGAGCAGTACTTC. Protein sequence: CASSGHRGGEQYF.

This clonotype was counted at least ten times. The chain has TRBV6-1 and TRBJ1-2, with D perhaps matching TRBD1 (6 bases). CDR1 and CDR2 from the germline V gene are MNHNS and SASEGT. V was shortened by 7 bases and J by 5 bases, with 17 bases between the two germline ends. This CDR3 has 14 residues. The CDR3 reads CASIPPGTRYGYTF. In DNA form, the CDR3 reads TGTGCCAGCATCCCACCCGGGACAAGATATGGCTACACCTTC.

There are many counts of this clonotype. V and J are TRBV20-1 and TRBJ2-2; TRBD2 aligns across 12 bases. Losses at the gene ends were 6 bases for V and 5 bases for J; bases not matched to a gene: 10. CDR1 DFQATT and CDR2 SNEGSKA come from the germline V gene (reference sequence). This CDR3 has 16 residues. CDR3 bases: TGCAGTGCCCTCTTCCTAGCGGGGGGGCGGACCGGGGAGCTGTTTTTT. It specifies CSALFLAGGRTGELFF.

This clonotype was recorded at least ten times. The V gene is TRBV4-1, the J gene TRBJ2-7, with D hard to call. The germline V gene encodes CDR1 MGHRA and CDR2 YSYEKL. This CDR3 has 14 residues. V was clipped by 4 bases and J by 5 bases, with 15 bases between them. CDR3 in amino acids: CASSPTLVKNEQYF. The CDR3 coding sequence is TGCGCCAGCAGCCCTACTCTCGTCAAGAACGAGCAGTACTTC.

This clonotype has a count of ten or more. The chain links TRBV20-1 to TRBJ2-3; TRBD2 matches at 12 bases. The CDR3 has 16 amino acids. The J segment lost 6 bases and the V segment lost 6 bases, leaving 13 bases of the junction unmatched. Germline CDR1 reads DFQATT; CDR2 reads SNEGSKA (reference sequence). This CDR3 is CSAPGLAGIRGDTQYF. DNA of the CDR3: TGCAGTGCCCCGGGACTAGCGGGTATTCGTGGCGATACGCAGTATTTT.

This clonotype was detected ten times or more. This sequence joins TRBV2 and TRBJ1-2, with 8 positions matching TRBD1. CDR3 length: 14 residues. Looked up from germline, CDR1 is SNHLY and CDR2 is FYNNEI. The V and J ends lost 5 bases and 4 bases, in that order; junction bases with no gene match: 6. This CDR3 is CASSSQGEFYGYTF. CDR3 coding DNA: TGTGCCAGCAGTTCACAGGGGGAGTTCTATGGCTACACCTTC.

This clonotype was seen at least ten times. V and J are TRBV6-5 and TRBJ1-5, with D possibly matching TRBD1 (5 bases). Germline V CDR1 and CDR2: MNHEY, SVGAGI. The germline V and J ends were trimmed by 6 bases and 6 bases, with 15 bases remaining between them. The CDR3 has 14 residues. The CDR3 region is CASSYTQGTQPQHF. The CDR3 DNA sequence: TGTGCCAGCAGCTATACCCAGGGTACTCAGCCCCAGCATTTT.

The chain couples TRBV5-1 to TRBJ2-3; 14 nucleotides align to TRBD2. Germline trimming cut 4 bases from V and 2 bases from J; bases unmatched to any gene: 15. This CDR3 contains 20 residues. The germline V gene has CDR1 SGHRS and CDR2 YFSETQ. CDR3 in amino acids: CASSPGTSGGLPLLTDTQYF. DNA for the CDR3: TGCGCCAGCAGCCCGGGGACTAGCGGGGGACTCCCCCTTCTCACAGATACGCAGTATTTT.

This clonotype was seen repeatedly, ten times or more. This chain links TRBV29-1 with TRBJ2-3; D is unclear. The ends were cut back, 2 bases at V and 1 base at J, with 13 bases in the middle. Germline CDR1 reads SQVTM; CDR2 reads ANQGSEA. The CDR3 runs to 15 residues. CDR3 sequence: CSVERRLSGTDTQYF. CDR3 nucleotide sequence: TGCAGCGTTGAACGGCGACTGAGTGGCACAGATACGCAGTATTTT.

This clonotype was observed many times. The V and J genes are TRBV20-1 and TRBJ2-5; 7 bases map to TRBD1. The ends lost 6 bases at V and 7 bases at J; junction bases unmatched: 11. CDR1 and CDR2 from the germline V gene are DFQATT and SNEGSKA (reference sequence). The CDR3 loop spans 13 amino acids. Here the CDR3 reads CSARQGYSGTQYF. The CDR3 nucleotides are TGCAGTGCCAGACAGGGCTACTCGGGGACCCAGTACTTC.

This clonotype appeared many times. The CDR3 DNA follows: TGTGCCAGCAGCTTAGGGTCCTCCGCCCGCACAGATACGCAGTATTTT. As protein: CASSLGSSARTDTQYF. The gene calls are TRBV7-6 and TRBJ2-3; D not certain. With 1 base removed from V and 1 base from J, the gap between germline ends came to 12 bases. This CDR3 has 16 residues. Germline V gene data show CDR1 as SGHVS and CDR2 as FNYEAQ.

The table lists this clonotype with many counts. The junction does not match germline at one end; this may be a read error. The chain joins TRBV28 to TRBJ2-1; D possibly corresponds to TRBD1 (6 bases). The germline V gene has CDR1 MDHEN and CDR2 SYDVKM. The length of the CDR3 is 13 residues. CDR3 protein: CASRGGHYNEQFF. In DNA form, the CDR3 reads TGTGCTAGCAGGGGTGGCCACTACAATGAGCAGTTCTTC. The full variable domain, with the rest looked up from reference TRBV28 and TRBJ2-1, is DVKVTQSSRYLVKRTGEKVFLECVQDMDHENMFWYRQDPGLGLRLIYFSYDVKMKEKGDIPEGYSVSREKKERFSLILESASTNQTSMYLCASRGGHYNEQFFGPGTRLTVL.

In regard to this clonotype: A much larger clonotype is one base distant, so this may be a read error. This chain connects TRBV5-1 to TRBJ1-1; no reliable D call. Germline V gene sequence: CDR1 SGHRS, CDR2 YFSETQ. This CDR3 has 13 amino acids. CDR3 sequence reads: CASSLVQKTAAFF. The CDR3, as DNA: TGCGCCAGCAGCTTGGTACAGAAAACTGCAGCTTTCTTT.

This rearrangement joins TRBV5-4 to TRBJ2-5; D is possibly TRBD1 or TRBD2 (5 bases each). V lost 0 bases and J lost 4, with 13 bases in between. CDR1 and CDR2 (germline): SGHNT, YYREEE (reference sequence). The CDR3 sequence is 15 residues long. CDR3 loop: CASSLATGAGETQYF. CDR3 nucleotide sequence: TGTGCCAGCAGCTTGGCTACCGGGGCCGGAGAGACCCAGTACTTC.

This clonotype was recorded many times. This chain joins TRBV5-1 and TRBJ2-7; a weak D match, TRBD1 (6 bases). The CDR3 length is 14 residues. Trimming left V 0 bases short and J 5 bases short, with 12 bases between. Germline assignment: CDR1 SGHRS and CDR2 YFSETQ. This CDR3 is CASSLDGRGHEQYF. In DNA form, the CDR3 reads TGCGCCAGCAGCTTGGATGGCAGGGGCCACGAGCAGTACTTC.

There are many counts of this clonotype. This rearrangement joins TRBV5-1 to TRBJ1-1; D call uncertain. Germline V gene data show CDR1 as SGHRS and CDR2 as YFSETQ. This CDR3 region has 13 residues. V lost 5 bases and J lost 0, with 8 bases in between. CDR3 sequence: CASRNPVNTEAFF. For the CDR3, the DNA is TGCGCCAGCAGGAACCCGGTGAACACTGAAGCTTTCTTT.

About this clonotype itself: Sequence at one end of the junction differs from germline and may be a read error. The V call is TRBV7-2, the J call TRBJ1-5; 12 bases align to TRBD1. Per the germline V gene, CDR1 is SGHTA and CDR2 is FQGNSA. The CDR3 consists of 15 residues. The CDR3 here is CSSTGTGGPNQPQHF. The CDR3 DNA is TGTTCCAGCACCGGGACAGGGGGCCCCAATCAGCCCCAGCATTTT.

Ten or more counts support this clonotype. The CDR3 here is CASSLGAGTPEQYF. The CDR3 DNA reads TGTGCCAGCAGCTTAGGAGCGGGGACTCCCGAGCAGTACTTC. The gene calls are TRBV7-2 and TRBJ2-7; 7 nucleotides align to TRBD2. Germline V gives CDR1 SGHTA, CDR2 FQGNSA. This CDR3 comprises 14 residues. With 1 base clipped from V and 6 bases from J, the junction kept 6 bases outside the gene matches.